These T cell receptor beta chains were read from a single sample in a study of blood T cell repertoires in COVID-19. Clones were read by immunoSEQ multiplex PCR, and TCRdb kept only the in-frame ones, dropping some. Here the sample spans 300,000 to 400,000 clones, around 91% being singletons. The sequenced sample consisted of PBMCs or T cells enriched from blood (not recorded which). The receptors originated from a young man who had recovered from COVID-19. The CDR3 runs from the conserved cysteine through the conserved F or W. The D gene is left open where the match is weak. Not every row has a clone size; where given, it reads once, few, many or a size class.

TRBV9	TRBJ1-2	NA	NA	CASSVGTSINYGYTF	TGTGCCAGCAGCGTAGGGACATCCATTAACTATGGCTACACCTTC
TRBV19	TRBJ2-4	NA	NA	CASSIAARLAKNIQYF	TGTGCCAGTAGTATAGCAGCAAGACTAGCCAAAAACATTCAGTACTTC
TRBV20-1	TRBJ2-7	TRBD2	NA	CSASLVGDWTSPYEQYF	TGCAGTGCTAGTCTCGTCGGAGATTGGACTAGCCCCTACGAGCAGTACTTC
TRBV7-9	TRBJ1-1	NA	NA	CASSLASGAGGTEAFF	TGTGCCAGCAGCTTAGCAAGCGGGGCTGGGGGTACTGAAGCTTTCTTT
TRBV28	TRBJ2-7	NA	NA	CASSFALRESFYEQYF	TGTGCCAGCAGTTTTGCTTTGCGGGAATCTTTCTACGAGCAGTACTTC
TRBV28	TRBJ2-7	NA	NA	CASRQFYEQYF	TGTGCCAGCAGACAGTTCTACGAGCAGTACTTC
TRBV7-9	TRBJ2-1	NA	NA	CASSPSLGGIVLNEQFF	TGTGCCAGCAGCCCTAGTCTCGGGGGAATTGTGTTGAATGAGCAGTTCTTC
TRBV7-9	TRBJ2-1	NA	NA	CASSLLTGKDNEQFF	TGTGCCAGCAGCTTACTCACGGGGAAGGACAATGAGCAGTTCTTC
TRBV30	TRBJ2-1	NA	NA	CAWTWADRNEQFF	TGTGCCTGGACTTGGGCCGACAGGAATGAGCAGTTCTTC
TRBV9	TRBJ2-1	NA	NA	CASSVSDEQFF	TGTGCCAGCAGCGTATCTGATGAGCAGTTCTTC
TRBV7-8	TRBJ1-4	NA	NA	CASSLGPRTGSTNEKLFF	TGTGCCAGCAGCTTAGGCCCCCGTACAGGGTCCACTAATGAAAAACTGTTTTTT
TRBV18	TRBJ2-5	TRBD1	NA	CASSPLGQRQETQYF	TGTGCCAGCTCACCATTGGGACAGAGACAAGAGACCCAGTACTTC
TRBV5-1	TRBJ1-2	TRBD1	NA	CASSAPGQGGGYTF	TGCGCCAGCAGCGCACCGGGACAGGGGGGAGGCTACACCTTC
TRBV2	TRBJ2-5	NA	once	CATGEVVETQYF	TGTGCCACTGGGGAGGTCGTAGAGACCCAGTACTTC
TRBV29-1	TRBJ2-3	TRBD1	NA	CSVVGGQGMDTQYF	TGCAGCGTTGTTGGGGGACAGGGAATGGATACGCAGTATTTT
TRBV7-6	TRBJ2-1	TRBD2	NA	CASSSIRLASSYNEQFF	TGTGCCAGCAGCTCTATAAGACTAGCGTCCTCCTACAATGAGCAGTTCTTC
TRBV6-2/TRBV6-3	TRBJ2-5	TRBD1	NA	CASRPTGVETQYF	TGTGCCAGCAGGCCTACAGGGGTGGAGACCCAGTACTTC
TRBV5-1	TRBJ2-5	TRBD1	few	CASSLGRQGKETQYF	TGCGCCAGCAGCTTGGGGCGACAGGGAAAAGAGACCCAGTACTTC
TRBV6-5	TRBJ1-4	NA	NA	CASSYSAGEDEKLFF	TGTGCCAGCAGTTACTCGGCGGGGGAGGATGAAAAACTGTTTTTT
TRBV10-3	TRBJ2-2	TRBD2	NA	CAIATSGSKDTGELFF	TGTGCCATAGCCACTAGCGGGAGCAAGGACACCGGGGAGCTGTTTTTT
TRBV7-2	TRBJ2-7	TRBD1	NA	CASSLGQGTYEQYF	TGTGCCAGCAGCTTGGGACAGGGAACCTACGAGCAGTACTTC
TRBV5-1	TRBJ2-7	TRBD1	NA	CASRLQGAYEQYF	TGCGCCAGCAGGTTACAGGGGGCATACGAGCAGTACTTC
TRBV2	TRBJ1-1	NA	NA	CASIRNAGQSEAFF	TGTGCCAGCATTCGCAACGCCGGACAATCAGAAGCTTTCTTT
TRBV5-4	TRBJ2-7	TRBD1	once	CASSISGTDYEQYF	TGTGCCAGCAGCATTTCCGGGACAGACTACGAGCAGTACTTC
TRBV27	TRBJ2-5	NA	NA	CASSFRETQYF	TGTGCCAGCAGTTTCAGAGAGACCCAGTACTTC
TRBV15	TRBJ1-2	TRBD1	NA	CATSRSGQWNYGYTF	TGTGCCACCAGCAGATCGGGACAGTGGAACTATGGCTACACCTTC
TRBV7-2	TRBJ2-5	NA	NA	CASSLAGVRETQYF	TGTGCCAGCAGCTTAGCGGGAGTGCGAGAGACCCAGTACTTC
TRBV19	TRBJ1-5	TRBD1	once	CASSLDRGHGQPQHF	TGTGCCAGTAGTCTCGACAGGGGGCATGGTCAGCCCCAGCATTTT
TRBV9	TRBJ2-2	TRBD1	once	CASGGTGSTGELFF	TGTGCCAGCGGCGGGACAGGGTCCACCGGGGAGCTGTTTTTT
TRBV6-5	TRBJ1-1	NA	NA	CASSFGESTEAFF	TGTGCCAGCAGTTTCGGGGAAAGCACTGAAGCTTTCTTT
TRBV29-1	TRBJ2-5	NA	NA	CSVRKQRETQYF	TGCAGCGTCCGAAAACAGCGGGAGACCCAGTACTTC
TRBV11-3	TRBJ2-3	NA	NA	CASSLEFAGALFTDTQYF	TGTGCCAGCAGCTTAGAATTTGCGGGGGCCCTTTTCACAGATACGCAGTATTTT
TRBV19	TRBJ2-1	TRBD2	NA	CASSQLAVEQFF	TGTGCCAGTAGTCAACTAGCGGTTGAGCAGTTCTTC
TRBV16	TRBJ1-2	NA	NA	CASSQNGGIAYGYTF	TGTGCCAGCAGCCAAAATGGCGGAATAGCCTATGGCTACACCTTC
TRBV7-2	TRBJ2-5	TRBD2	NA	CASSRTRIRGETQYF	TGTGCCAGCAGCCGGACTAGAATTAGGGGAGAGACCCAGTACTTC
TRBV12-3/TRBV12-4	TRBJ2-4	TRBD1	NA	CASSRGGRDIQYF	TGTGCCAGCAGCCGAGGGGGCAGGGACATTCAGTACTTC
TRBV6-1	TRBJ2-5	TRBD1	NA	CASSEGTGPTGTQYF	TGTGCCAGCAGTGAGGGGACAGGACCCACCGGGACCCAGTACTTC
TRBV11-1	TRBJ1-3	NA	once	CASSGGGRRSGNTIYF	TGTGCCAGCAGCGGGGGGGGACGGCGCTCTGGAAACACCATATATTTT
TRBV2	TRBJ2-1	TRBD2	NA	CASSDRSGGDNEQFF	TGTGCCAGCAGTGATCGGAGCGGGGGGGACAATGAGCAGTTCTTC
TRBV6-1	TRBJ2-3	TRBD1	many	CASSEITGADTQYF	TGTGCCAGCAGTGAAATTACAGGGGCTGATACGCAGTATTTT
TRBV5-1	TRBJ2-2	TRBD1	NA	CASSSFVGQGNTGELFF	TGCGCCAGCAGCTCTTTTGTGGGACAGGGCAACACCGGGGAGCTGTTTTTT
TRBV27	TRBJ2-3	TRBD2	NA	CASRPSSGGAKDTQYF	TGTGCCAGCAGACCATCTAGCGGGGGGGCCAAAGATACGCAGTATTTT
TRBV27	TRBJ2-1	NA	NA	CASSPLSTGRGYNEQFF	TGTGCCAGCAGTCCCCTGTCGACAGGACGGGGCTACAATGAGCAGTTCTTC
TRBV21-1	TRBJ1-2	NA	NA	CASIPTGGFGGYTF	TGTGCCAGCATCCCTACAGGGGGCTTCGGTGGCTACACCTTC
TRBV5-8	TRBJ2-1	NA	NA	CASSLDPVEQFF	TGTGCCAGCAGCCTAGACCCAGTTGAGCAGTTCTTC
TRBV12-2	TRBJ2-5	NA	NA	CAPIGTGVCWFEETQYF	TGTGCACCTATCGGGACAGGGGTATGTTGGTTTGAAGAGACCCAGTACTTC
TRBV30	TRBJ2-1	TRBD2	NA	CAWSHVQREFHEQFF	TGTGCCTGGAGTCACGTCCAGCGGGAGTTTCATGAGCAGTTCTTC
TRBV19	TRBJ2-5	NA	NA	CASSIKGPRRGETQYF	TGTGCCAGTAGTATAAAGGGACCCAGGAGGGGAGAGACCCAGTACTTC
TRBV5-5	TRBJ1-2	TRBD1	NA	CASSSRQGLGYTF	TGTGCCAGCAGCTCAAGACAGGGCTTGGGCTACACCTTC
TRBV11-2	TRBJ2-1	NA	NA	CASSLRFYNEQFF	TGTGCCAGCAGCCTCAGGTTCTACAATGAGCAGTTCTTC
TRBV5-1	TRBJ1-1	TRBD1	NA	CASRPTGGLNTEAFF	TGCGCCAGCAGGCCGACAGGGGGCTTGAACACTGAAGCTTTCTTT
TRBV7-9	TRBJ1-5	NA	NA	CASSLEGRGKQPQHF	TGTGCCAGCAGCTTAGAGGGCAGGGGCAAACAGCCCCAGCATTTT
TRBV7-9	TRBJ1-1	NA	once	CASSSPGDWTEAFF	TGTGCCAGCAGCTCGCCAGGGGATTGGACTGAAGCTTTCTTT
TRBV28	TRBJ2-2	NA	NA	CASSLGFGTYTGELFF	TGTGCCAGCAGTTTGGGTTTCGGGACTTACACCGGGGAGCTGTTTTTT
TRBV11-3	TRBJ2-3	TRBD2	NA	CASSQAGTTSTDTQYF	TGTGCCAGCAGCCAAGCCGGGACTACTAGCACAGATACGCAGTATTTT
TRBV9	TRBJ1-1	NA	NA	CASSPGLGRRTEAFF	TGTGCCAGCAGCCCCGGACTCGGGAGACGGACTGAAGCTTTCTTT
TRBV12-3/TRBV12-4	TRBJ1-2	NA	NA	CASSAVHGYTF	TGTGCCAGCAGTGCAGTGCATGGCTACACCTTC
TRBV19	TRBJ2-6	NA	NA	CASSIGTVPGANVLTF	TGTGCCAGTAGTATAGGGACAGTACCTGGGGCCAACGTCCTGACTTTC
TRBV5-1	TRBJ2-1	NA	NA	CASSLSPRLLSSYNEQFF	TGCGCCAGCAGCTTATCTCCGAGACTCCTCTCCTCCTACAATGAGCAGTTCTTC